This T cell receptor beta chain comes out of a study of PD-1 blockade in classical Hodgkin lymphoma. Whole-study findings and limits: Relapsed/refractory patients reportedly had lower baseline diversity than newly diagnosed patients. The causes of the repertoire differences, possibly disease activity or prior therapy, remain undefined.

Remarks on this clone: Its target is unknown.

Time point here: newly diagnosed, previously untreated cHL patient sample. Researchers used newly diagnosed, untreated classical Hodgkin lymphoma PBMCs for comparison. The protocol was immunoSEQ multiplex PCR, while the TCRdb copy is restricted to in-frame clones and leaves out a portion. The sample holds some 70,000 clones; 93% are singletons and the top ten take more than 2%. This clonotype originated in a human donor with classical Hodgkin lymphoma. The sequenced material came from peripheral blood mononuclear cells (PBMCs).

CDR3 region: CASSPGTTRGRAFF. CDR3 DNA sequence: TGTGCCAGCAGCCCCGGGACAACTCGCGGGAGGGCTTTCTTT. The chain has TRBV6-5 and TRBJ1-1; weak D call: TRBD1 (6 bases). CDR1 is MNHEY and CDR2 is SVGAGI in the germline V gene. The CDR3 has 14 amino acids. V dropped 6 bases and J dropped 11 bases, with 22 bases sitting between them.